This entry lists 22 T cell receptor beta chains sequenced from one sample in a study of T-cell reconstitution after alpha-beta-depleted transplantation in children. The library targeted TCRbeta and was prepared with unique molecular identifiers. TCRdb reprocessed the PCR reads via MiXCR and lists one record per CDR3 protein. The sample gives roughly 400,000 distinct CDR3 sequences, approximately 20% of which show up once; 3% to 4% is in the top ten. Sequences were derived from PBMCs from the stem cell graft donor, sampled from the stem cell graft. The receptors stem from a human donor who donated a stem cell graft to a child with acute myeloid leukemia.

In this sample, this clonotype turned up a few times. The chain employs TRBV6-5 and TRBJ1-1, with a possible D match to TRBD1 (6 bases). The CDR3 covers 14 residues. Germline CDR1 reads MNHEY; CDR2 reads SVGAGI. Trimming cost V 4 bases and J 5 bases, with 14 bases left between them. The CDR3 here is CASSSGTSTTEAFF. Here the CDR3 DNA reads TGTGCCAGCAGTTCCGGGACATCAACGACTGAAGCTTTCTTT.

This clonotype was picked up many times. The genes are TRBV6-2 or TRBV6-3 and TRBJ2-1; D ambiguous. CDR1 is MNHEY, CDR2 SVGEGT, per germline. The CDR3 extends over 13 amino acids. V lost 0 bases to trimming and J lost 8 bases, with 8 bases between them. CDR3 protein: CASSYSAIHEQFF. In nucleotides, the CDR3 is TGTGCCAGCAGTTACTCAGCAATTCATGAGCAGTTCTTC.

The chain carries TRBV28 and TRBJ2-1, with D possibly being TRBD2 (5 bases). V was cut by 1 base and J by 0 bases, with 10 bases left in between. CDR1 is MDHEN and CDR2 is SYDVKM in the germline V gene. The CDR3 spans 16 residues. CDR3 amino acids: CASSLSEGSSYNEQFF. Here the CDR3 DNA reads TGTGCCAGCAGTTTATCTGAGGGAAGCTCCTACAATGAGCAGTTCTTC.

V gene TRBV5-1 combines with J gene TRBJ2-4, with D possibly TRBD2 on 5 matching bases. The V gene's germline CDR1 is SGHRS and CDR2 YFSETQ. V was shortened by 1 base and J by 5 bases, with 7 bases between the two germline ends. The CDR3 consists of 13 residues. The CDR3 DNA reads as TGCGCCAGCAGCTTGTTGGAGGAAAACATTCAGTACTTC. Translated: CASSLLEENIQYF.

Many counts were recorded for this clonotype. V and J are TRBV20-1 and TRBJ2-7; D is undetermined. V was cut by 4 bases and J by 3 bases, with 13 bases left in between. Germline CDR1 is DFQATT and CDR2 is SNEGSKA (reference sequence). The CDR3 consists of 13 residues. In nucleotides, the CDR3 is TGCAGTGCTATCTCGCGATTTGTCTACGAGCAGTACTTC. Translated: CSAISRFVYEQYF.

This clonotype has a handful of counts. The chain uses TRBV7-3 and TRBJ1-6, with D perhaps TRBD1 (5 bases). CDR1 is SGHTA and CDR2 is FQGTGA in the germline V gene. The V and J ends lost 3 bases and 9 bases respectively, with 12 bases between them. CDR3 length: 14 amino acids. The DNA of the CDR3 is TGTGCCAGCAGCTTGTCGGGGGAAAGTTCACCCCTCCACTTT. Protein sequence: CASSLSGESSPLHF.

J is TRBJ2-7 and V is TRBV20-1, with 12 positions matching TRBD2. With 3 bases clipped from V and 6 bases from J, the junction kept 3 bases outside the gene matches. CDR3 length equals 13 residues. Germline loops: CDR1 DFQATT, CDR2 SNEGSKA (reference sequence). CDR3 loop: CSARTSGSREQYF. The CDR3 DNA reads TGCAGTGCTAGGACTAGCGGGAGTCGCGAGCAGTACTTC.

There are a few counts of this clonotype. In DNA form, the CDR3 reads TGCGCCAGCAGCTTGAGGAACGGGGGCTCCGATGAAAAACTGTTTTTT. As protein: CASSLRNGGSDEKLFF. The chain is built from TRBV5-1 and TRBJ1-4; possibly TRBD1 for D (6 bases). Germline assignment: CDR1 SGHRS and CDR2 YFSETQ. Trimming pared 1 base from V and 6 bases from J, leaving 16 bases between. The CDR3 runs 16 residues.

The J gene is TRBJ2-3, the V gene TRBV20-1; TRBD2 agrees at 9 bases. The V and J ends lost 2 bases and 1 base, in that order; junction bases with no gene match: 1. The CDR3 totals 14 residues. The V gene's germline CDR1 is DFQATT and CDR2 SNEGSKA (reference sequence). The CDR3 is CSARRTSGTDTQYF. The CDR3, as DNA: TGCAGTGCTAGACGGACTAGCGGCACAGATACGCAGTATTTT.

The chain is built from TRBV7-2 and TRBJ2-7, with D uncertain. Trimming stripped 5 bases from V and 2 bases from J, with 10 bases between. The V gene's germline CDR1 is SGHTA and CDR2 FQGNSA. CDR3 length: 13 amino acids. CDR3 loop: CASSVDPAYEQYF. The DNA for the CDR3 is TGTGCCAGCAGCGTGGACCCGGCCTACGAGCAGTACTTC.

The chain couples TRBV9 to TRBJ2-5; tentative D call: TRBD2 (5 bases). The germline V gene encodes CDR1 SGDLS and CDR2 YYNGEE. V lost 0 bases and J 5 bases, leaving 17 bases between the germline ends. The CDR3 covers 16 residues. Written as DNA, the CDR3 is TGTGCCAGCAGCGTAGTACCCCTAGGCGGCGGGGAGACCCAGTACTTC. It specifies CASSVVPLGGGETQYF.

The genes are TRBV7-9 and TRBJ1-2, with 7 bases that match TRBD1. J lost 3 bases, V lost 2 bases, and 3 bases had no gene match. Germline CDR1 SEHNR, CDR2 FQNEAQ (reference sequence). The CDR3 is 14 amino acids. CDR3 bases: TGTGCCAGCAGCTTAACAGGGGCGGACTATGGCTACACCTTC. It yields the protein CASSLTGADYGYTF.

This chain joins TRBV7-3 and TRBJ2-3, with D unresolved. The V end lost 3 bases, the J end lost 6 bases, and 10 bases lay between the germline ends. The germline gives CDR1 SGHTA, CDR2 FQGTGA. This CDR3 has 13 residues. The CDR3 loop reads CASSFGLWDTQYF. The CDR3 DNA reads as TGTGCCAGCAGCTTTGGGCTTTGGGATACGCAGTATTTT. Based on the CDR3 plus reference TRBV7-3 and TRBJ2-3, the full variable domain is GAGVSQTPSNKVTEKGKYVELRCDPISGHTALYWYRQSLGQGPEFLIYFQGTGAADDSGLPNDRFFAVRPEGSVSTLKIQRTERGDSAVYLCASSFGLWDTQYFGPGTRLTVL.

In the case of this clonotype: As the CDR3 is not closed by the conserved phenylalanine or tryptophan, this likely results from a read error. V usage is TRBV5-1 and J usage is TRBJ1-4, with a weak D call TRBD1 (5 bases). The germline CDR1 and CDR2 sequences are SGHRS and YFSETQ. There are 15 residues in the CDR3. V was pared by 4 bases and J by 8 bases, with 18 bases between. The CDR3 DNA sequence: TGCGCCAGCAGCGTCTCCCAGGGAGGGCGCGAAAAACTGTTTTAT. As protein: CASSVSQGGREKLFY.

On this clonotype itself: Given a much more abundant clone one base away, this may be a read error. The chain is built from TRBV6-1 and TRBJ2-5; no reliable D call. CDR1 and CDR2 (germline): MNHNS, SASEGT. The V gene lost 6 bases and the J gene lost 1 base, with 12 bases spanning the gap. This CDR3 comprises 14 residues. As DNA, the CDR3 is TGTGCCAGCAGCCTTTGCGACACCCAAGAGACCCAGTACTTC. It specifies CASSLCDTQETQYF.

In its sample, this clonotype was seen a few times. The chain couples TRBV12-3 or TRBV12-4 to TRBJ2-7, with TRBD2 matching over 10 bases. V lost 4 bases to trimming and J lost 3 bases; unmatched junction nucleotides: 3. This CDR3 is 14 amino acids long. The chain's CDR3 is CASSSAGGHYEQYF. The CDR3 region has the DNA TGTGCCAGCAGTTCAGCGGGAGGGCACTACGAGCAGTACTTC.

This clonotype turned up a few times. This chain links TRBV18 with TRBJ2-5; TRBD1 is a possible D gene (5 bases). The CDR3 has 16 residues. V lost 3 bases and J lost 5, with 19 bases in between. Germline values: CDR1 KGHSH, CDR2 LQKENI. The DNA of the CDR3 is TGTGCCAGCTCACCCAGGACACGCATCTCGGGTGAGACCCAGTACTTC. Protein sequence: CASSPRTRISGETQYF.

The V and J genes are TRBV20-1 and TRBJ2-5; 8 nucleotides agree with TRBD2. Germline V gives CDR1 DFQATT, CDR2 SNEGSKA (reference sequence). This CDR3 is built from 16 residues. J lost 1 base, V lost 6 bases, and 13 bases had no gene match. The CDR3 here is CSATTGLAGFQETQYF. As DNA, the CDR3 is TGCAGTGCCACAACGGGGTTAGCGGGGTTCCAAGAGACCCAGTACTTC.

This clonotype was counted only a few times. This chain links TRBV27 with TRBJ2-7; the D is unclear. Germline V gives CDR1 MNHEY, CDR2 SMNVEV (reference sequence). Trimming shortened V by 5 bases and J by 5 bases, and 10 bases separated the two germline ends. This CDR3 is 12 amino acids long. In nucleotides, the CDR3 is TGTGCCAGCAGTACCCCCCCTCACGAGCAGTACTTC. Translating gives CASSTPPHEQYF.

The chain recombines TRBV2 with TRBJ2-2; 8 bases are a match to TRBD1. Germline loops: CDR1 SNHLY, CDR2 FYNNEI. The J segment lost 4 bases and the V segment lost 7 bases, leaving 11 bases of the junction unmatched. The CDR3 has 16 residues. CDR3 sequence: CASTIGGQAITGELFF. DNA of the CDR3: TGTGCCAGCACCATAGGGGGACAGGCGATCACCGGGGAGCTGTTTTTT. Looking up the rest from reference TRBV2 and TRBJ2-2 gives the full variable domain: EPEVTQTPSHQVTQMGQEVILRCVPISNHLYFYWYRQILGQKVEFLVSFYNNEISEKSEIFDDQFSVERPDGSNFTLKIRSTKLEDSAMYFCASTIGGQAITGELFFGEGSRLTVL.

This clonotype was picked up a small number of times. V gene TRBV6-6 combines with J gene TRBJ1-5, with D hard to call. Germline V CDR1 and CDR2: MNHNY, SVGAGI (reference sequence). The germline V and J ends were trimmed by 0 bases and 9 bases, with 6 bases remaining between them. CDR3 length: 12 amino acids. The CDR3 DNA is TGTGCCAGCAGTTACTCCGGTGGGCCCCAGCATTTT. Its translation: CASSYSGGPQHF.

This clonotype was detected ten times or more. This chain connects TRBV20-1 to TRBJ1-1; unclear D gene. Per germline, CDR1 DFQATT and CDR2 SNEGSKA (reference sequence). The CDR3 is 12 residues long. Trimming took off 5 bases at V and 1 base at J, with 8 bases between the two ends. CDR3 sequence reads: CSAPTRNTEAFF. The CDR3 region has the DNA TGCAGTGCTCCGACCAGGAACACTGAAGCTTTCTTT.